The rows below give T cell receptor beta chains drawn from one sample of a study of shared clonotypes between healthy human individuals. Profiled with immunoSEQ multiplex PCR; TCRdb holds only in-frame clones, not every one. The sample carries about a million clones, 65% to 75% recorded once. Input material: memory CD4+ T cells sorted from blood. These receptors originate from a man in his late teens or twenties in good health. The CDR3 runs from the conserved cysteine through the conserved F or W. D genes are given only for firm matches. Some rows have no size entry. The others give once, few or many, or a class for an expanded clone.

cdr3_nt: TGTGCCAGCAGCCAAGACGGGGCTAGCGGGGTTAATGAGCAGTTCTTC
cdr3_aa: CASSQDGASGVNEQFF
j_call: TRBJ2-1
d_call: TRBD2
clone_size: -
v_call: TRBV4-2

cdr3_nt: TGTGCCAGTAGTATTATAATAGGACAGCCCCAGCATTTT
cdr3_aa: CASSIIIGQPQHF
j_call: TRBJ1-5
d_call: -
clone_size: -
v_call: TRBV19

cdr3_nt: TGTGCCAGCAGCTTAGCAGGAAACACCATATATTTT
cdr3_aa: CASSLAGNTIYF
j_call: TRBJ1-3
d_call: -
clone_size: few
v_call: TRBV7-9

cdr3_nt: TGTGCCAGCAGTGTAGACAGGGGGCTTGTAGCTTTCTTT
cdr3_aa: CASSVDRGLVAFF
j_call: TRBJ1-1
d_call: TRBD1
clone_size: -
v_call: TRBV2

cdr3_nt: TGTGCCAGCAGCAAACGGAGAGGGGGTAGCTCCTACGAGCAGTACTTC
cdr3_aa: CASSKRRGGSSYEQYF
j_call: TRBJ2-7
d_call: -
clone_size: -
v_call: TRBV21-1

cdr3_nt: TGTGCCAGCAGCCCCTTGGGACAGAGGAATTCACCCCTCCACTTT
cdr3_aa: CASSPLGQRNSPLHF
j_call: TRBJ1-6
d_call: TRBD1
clone_size: once
v_call: TRBV7-9

cdr3_nt: TGTGCCAGCTCACCACCGAACAGGGGGCGGCGGGAGACCGAGCAGTACTTC
cdr3_aa: CASSPPNRGRRETEQYF
j_call: TRBJ2-7
d_call: TRBD1
clone_size: -
v_call: TRBV18

cdr3_nt: TGCAGCGTTGAAGTGGGGGACTACACGAACATTCAGTACTTC
cdr3_aa: CSVEVGDYTNIQYF
j_call: TRBJ2-4
d_call: TRBD2
clone_size: -
v_call: TRBV29-1

cdr3_nt: TGTGCCAGCAGCCGACTGGACAGGCAGGAGACCCAGTACTTC
cdr3_aa: CASSRLDRQETQYF
j_call: TRBJ2-5
d_call: TRBD1
clone_size: -
v_call: TRBV7-8

cdr3_nt: TGTGCCAGCAGCTCACCCCATAGCGGGGGGGGGAACACCGGGGAGCTGTTTTTT
cdr3_aa: CASSSPHSGGGNTGELFF
j_call: TRBJ2-2
d_call: TRBD2
clone_size: many
v_call: TRBV11-3

cdr3_nt: TGCGCCAGCAGCCAAGATAGGAAGGCGGCGGGCCGAAGCACAGATACGCAGTATTTT
cdr3_aa: CASSQDRKAAGRSTDTQYF
j_call: TRBJ2-3
d_call: -
clone_size: many
v_call: TRBV4-3

cdr3_nt: TGTGCCAGCAGTTACTCGGGACTATCAGAGACCCAGTACTTC
cdr3_aa: CASSYSGLSETQYF
j_call: TRBJ2-5
d_call: TRBD2
clone_size: -
v_call: TRBV6-5

cdr3_nt: TGTGCCAGCAGTACCCTCGGACAGGGGGGCGGTCTGGGCACTGAAGCTTTCTTT
cdr3_aa: CASSTLGQGGGLGTEAFF
j_call: TRBJ1-1
d_call: TRBD1
clone_size: -
v_call: TRBV28

cdr3_nt: TGCAGCGTTGCAAAGAAAAACGAGCAGTACTTC
cdr3_aa: CSVAKKNEQYF
j_call: TRBJ2-7
d_call: -
clone_size: -
v_call: TRBV29-1

cdr3_nt: TGTGCCAGCTCACCATTTTTTGGGATGGGTGAAGAGACCCAGTACTTC
cdr3_aa: CASSPFFGMGEETQYF
j_call: TRBJ2-5
d_call: -
clone_size: -
v_call: TRBV18

cdr3_nt: TGCAGTGCTGACCGAAATTCACCCCTCCACTTT
cdr3_aa: CSADRNSPLHF
j_call: TRBJ1-6
d_call: -
clone_size: -
v_call: TRBV20-1

cdr3_nt: TGCAGCTTAAGACAGGGGAACACTGAAGCTTTCTTT
cdr3_aa: CSLRQGNTEAFF
j_call: TRBJ1-1
d_call: TRBD1
clone_size: -
v_call: TRBV29-1

cdr3_nt: TGCGCCAGCAGTGAGTCGATAGGGACAGGAGCCGAGCAGTACTTC
cdr3_aa: CASSESIGTGAEQYF
j_call: TRBJ2-7
d_call: TRBD1
clone_size: -
v_call: TRBV10-1

cdr3_nt: TGTGCCAGCTCACCACCCGCAGGGGGGAACACCGGGGAGCTGTTTTTT
cdr3_aa: CASSPPAGGNTGELFF
j_call: TRBJ2-2
d_call: TRBD1
clone_size: -
v_call: TRBV18

cdr3_nt: TGCGCCAGCAGCCAAGATTGGACTACGCCTGGAAACACCATATATTTT
cdr3_aa: CASSQDWTTPGNTIYF
j_call: TRBJ1-3
d_call: -
clone_size: -
v_call: TRBV4-1

cdr3_nt: TGTGCCAGCAGCTTGAAAGGGACGGCAACTAATGAAAAACTGTTTTTT
cdr3_aa: CASSLKGTATNEKLFF
j_call: TRBJ1-4
d_call: -
clone_size: once
v_call: TRBV11-2

cdr3_nt: TGTGCCAGCAGAGGTACCGGGGCTGGAAACACCATATATTTT
cdr3_aa: CASRGTGAGNTIYF
j_call: TRBJ1-3
d_call: -
clone_size: -
v_call: TRBV6-1

cdr3_nt: TGTGCCAGCATCTGGAGACCGAACACCGGGGAGCTGTTTTTT
cdr3_aa: CASIWRPNTGELFF
j_call: TRBJ2-2
d_call: -
clone_size: -
v_call: TRBV2

cdr3_nt: TGTGCCAGCAGCCCGCAGAACAATCAGCCCCAGCATTTT
cdr3_aa: CASSPQNNQPQHF
j_call: TRBJ1-5
d_call: -
clone_size: -
v_call: TRBV7-2

cdr3_nt: TGCAGCGGACACAGGGTGGCGGGCGGGGAGCTGTTTTTT
cdr3_aa: CSGHRVAGGELFF
j_call: TRBJ2-2
d_call: -
clone_size: few
v_call: TRBV29-1

cdr3_nt: TGTGCCAGCTGGCCCTTTAGCGGGGGGAATGCTGAGCAGTTCTTC
cdr3_aa: CASWPFSGGNAEQFF
j_call: TRBJ2-1
d_call: TRBD2
clone_size: -
v_call: TRBV6-1

cdr3_nt: TGTGCCATCAGTGGCACTGCTCAGAACACAGATACGCAGTATTTT
cdr3_aa: CAISGTAQNTDTQYF
j_call: TRBJ2-3
d_call: -
clone_size: -
v_call: TRBV10-3